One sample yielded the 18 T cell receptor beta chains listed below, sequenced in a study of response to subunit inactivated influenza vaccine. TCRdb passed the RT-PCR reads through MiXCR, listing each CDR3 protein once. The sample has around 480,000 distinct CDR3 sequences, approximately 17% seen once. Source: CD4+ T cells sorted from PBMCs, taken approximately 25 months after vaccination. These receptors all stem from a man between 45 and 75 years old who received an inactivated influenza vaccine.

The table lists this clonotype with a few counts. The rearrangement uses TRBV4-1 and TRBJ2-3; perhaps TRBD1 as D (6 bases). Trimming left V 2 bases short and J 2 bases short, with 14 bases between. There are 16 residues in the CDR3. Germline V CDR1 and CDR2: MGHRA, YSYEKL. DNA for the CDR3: TGCGCCAGCAGCCAAACGACAGGCTTGGTCACAGATACGCAGTATTTT. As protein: CASSQTTGLVTDTQYF.

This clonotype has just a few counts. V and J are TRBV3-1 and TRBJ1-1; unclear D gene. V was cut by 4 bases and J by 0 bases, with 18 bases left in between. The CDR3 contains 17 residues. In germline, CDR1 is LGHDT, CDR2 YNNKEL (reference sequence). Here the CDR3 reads CASSRDGSVGLNTEAFF. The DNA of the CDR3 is TGTGCCAGCAGCCGAGACGGCAGCGTAGGCCTGAACACTGAAGCTTTCTTT.

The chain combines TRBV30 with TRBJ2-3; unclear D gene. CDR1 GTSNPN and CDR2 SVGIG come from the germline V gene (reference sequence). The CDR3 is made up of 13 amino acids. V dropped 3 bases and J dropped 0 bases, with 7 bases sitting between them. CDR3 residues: CAWRRVSTDTQYF. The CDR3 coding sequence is TGTGCCTGGAGAAGGGTTAGCACAGATACGCAGTATTTT.

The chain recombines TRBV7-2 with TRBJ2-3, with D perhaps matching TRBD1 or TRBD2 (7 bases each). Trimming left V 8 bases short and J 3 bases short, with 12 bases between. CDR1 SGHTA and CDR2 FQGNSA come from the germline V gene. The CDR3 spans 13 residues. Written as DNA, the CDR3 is TGTGCCAGCCAGGGGGGGCCGACAGATACGCAGTATTTT. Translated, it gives CASQGGPTDTQYF.

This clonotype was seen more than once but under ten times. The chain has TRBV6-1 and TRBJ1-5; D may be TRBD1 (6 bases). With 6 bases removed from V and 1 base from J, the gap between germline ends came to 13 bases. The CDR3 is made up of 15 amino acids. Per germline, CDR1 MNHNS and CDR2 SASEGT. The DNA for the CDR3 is TGTGCCAGCAGACTATCTCAGGGGAGCAATCAGCCCCAGCATTTT. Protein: CASRLSQGSNQPQHF.

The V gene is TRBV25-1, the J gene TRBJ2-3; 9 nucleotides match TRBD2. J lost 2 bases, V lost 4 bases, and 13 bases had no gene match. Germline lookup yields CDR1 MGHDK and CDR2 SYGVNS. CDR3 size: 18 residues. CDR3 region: CASSGGFDLAGHTDTQYF. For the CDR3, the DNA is TGTGCCAGCAGTGGGGGTTTCGACCTAGCGGGGCACACAGATACGCAGTATTTT.

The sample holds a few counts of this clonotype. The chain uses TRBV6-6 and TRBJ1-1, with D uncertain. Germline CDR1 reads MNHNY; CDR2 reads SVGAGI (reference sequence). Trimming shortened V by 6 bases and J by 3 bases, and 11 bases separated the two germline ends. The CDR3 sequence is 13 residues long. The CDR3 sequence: CASSLVVDTEAFF. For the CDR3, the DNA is TGTGCCAGCAGCCTCGTGGTGGACACTGAAGCTTTCTTT.

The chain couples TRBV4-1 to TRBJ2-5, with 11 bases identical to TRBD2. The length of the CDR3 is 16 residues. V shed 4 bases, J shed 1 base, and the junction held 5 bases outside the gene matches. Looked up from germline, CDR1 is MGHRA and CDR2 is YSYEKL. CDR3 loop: CASSPSSGGTQETQYF. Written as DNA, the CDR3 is TGCGCCAGCAGCCCCTCTAGCGGGGGGACCCAAGAGACCCAGTACTTC.

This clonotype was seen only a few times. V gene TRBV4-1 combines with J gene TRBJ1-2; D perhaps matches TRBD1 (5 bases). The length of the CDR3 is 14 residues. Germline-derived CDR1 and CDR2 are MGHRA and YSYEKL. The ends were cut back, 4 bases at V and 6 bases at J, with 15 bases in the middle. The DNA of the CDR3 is TGCGCCAGCAGCCCGGGGGGGGTCGCCGATGGCTACACCTTC. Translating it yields CASSPGGVADGYTF.

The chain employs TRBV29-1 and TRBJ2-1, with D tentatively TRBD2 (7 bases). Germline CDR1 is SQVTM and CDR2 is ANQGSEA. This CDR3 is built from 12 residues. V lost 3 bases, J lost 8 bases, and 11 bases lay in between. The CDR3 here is CSVDRGGDEQFF. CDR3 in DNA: TGCAGCGTTGACAGGGGAGGGGATGAGCAGTTCTTC.

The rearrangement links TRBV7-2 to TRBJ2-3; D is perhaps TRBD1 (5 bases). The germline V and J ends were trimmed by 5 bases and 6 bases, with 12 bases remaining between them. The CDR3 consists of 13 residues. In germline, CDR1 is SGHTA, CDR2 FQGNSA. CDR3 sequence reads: CASSTSRQDTQYF. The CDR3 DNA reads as TGTGCCAGCAGCACCTCGAGACAGGATACGCAGTATTTT.

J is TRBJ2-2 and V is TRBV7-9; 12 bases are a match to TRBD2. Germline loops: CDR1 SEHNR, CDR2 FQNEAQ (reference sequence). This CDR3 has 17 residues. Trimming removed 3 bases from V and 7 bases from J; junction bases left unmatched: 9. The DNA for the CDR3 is TGTGCCAGCAGCTTCCGACTAGCGGGAGATCAAGGCGGGGAGCTGTTTTTT. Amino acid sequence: CASSFRLAGDQGGELFF.

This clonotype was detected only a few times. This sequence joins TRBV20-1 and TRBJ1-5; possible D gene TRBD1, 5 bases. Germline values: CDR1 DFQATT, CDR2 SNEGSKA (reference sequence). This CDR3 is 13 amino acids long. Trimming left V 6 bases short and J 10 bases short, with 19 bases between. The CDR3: CSATSGPQDPQHF. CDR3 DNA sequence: TGCAGTGCCACCTCGGGACCCCAGGACCCCCAGCATTTT.

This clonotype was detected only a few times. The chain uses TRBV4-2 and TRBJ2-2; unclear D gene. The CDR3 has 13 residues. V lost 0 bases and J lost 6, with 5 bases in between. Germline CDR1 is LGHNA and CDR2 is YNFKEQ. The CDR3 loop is CASSQDSSGELFF. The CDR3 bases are TGTGCCAGCAGCCAAGATTCCTCCGGGGAGCTGTTTTTT.

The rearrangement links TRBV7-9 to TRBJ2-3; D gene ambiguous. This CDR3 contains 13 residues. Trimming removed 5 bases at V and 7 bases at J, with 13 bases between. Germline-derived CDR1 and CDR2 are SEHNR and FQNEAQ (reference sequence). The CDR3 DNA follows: TGTGCCAGCAGCAAAAAAACTGAAAATACGCAGTATTTT. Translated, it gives CASSKKTENTQYF. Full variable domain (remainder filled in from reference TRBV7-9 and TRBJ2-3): DTGVSQNPRHKITKRGQNVTFRCDPISEHNRLYWYRQTLGQGPEFLTYFQNEAQLEKSRLLSDRFSAERPKGSFSTLEIQRTEQGDSAMYLCASSKKTENTQYFGPGTRLTVL.

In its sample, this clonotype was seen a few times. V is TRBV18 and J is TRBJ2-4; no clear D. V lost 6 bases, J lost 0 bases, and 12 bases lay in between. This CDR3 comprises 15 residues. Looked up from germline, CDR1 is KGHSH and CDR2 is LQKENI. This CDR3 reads CASSQEILAKNIQYF. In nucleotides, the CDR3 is TGTGCCAGCTCGCAGGAAATACTAGCCAAAAACATTCAGTACTTC.

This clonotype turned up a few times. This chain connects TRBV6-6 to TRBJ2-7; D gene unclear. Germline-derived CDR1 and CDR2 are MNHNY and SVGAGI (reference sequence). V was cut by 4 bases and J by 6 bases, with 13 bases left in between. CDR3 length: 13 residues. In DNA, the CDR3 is TGTGCCAGCAGTTTCGACCGACTCGCCGAGCAGTACTTC. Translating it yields CASSFDRLAEQYF.

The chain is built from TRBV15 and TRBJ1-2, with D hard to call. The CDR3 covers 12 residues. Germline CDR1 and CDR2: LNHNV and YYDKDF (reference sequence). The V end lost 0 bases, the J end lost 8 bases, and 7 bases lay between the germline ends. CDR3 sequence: CATSREGTGYTF. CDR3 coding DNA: TGTGCCACCAGCAGAGAAGGCACCGGCTACACCTTC.